The 31 T cell receptor beta chains given below trace back to one sample, sequenced in a study of blood T cell repertoires in COVID-19. This table comes from immunoSEQ multiplex PCR, and its TCRdb copy is limited to in-frame clones, with some not included. In the table there are some 380,000 clones, more than 75% of which are singletons. Sequenced: peripheral blood. These receptors were obtained from a human donor with acute or convalescent COVID-19. The donor label of this sample is uncertain.

This clone was observed a single time. V and J are TRBV5-4 and TRBJ2-3; TRBD1 matches 9 bases. Germline V gene lookup returns CDR1 SGHNT and CDR2 YYREEE (reference sequence). The CDR3 loop spans 16 amino acids. J was trimmed by 5 bases and V by 4 bases; bases with no gene match: 11. The CDR3 is CASSPPPTGGGDTQYF. CDR3 DNA: TGTGCCAGCAGCCCACCCCCCACAGGGGGCGGAGATACGCAGTATTTT. The variable domain in full, with the rest retrieved from reference TRBV5-4 and TRBJ2-3, is ETGVTQSPTHLIKTRGQQVTLRCSSQSGHNTVSWYQQALGQGPQFIFQYYREEENGRGNFPPRFSGLQFPNYSSELNVNALELDDSALYLCASSPPPTGGGDTQYFGPGTRLTVL.

This chain links TRBV7-8 with TRBJ2-7; 10 nucleotides line up with TRBD1. The germline V gene has CDR1 SGHVS and CDR2 FQNEAQ. The CDR3 has 15 amino acids. V dropped 5 bases and J dropped 4; count of bases not matched to a gene: 8. This CDR3 is CASSPKTGGAYEQYF. The DNA of the CDR3 is TGTGCCAGCAGCCCCAAGACAGGGGGCGCGTACGAGCAGTACTTC.

Concerning this clone: The same CDR3 is also encoded by other DNA sequences in this sample. The J gene is TRBJ1-1, the V gene TRBV30; D gene uncertain. Trimming removed 2 bases at V and 1 base at J, with 8 bases between. Germline assignment: CDR1 GTSNPN and CDR2 SVGIG (reference sequence). The CDR3 spans 13 residues. The CDR3 here is CAWSLNWNTEAFF. DNA for the CDR3: TGTGCCTGGAGTCTCAACTGGAACACTGAAGCTTTCTTT.

The V call is TRBV28, the J call TRBJ1-2; tentatively, D is TRBD1 (6 bases). This CDR3 region has 17 residues. With 6 bases removed from V and 0 bases from J, the gap between germline ends came to 20 bases. The germline gives CDR1 MDHEN, CDR2 SYDVKM. Here the CDR3 DNA reads TGTGCCAGCAGACCCACTTCAGGGGTGCCAACTAACTATGGCTACACCTTC. Protein product: CASRPTSGVPTNYGYTF.

Of note for this clone: The sample has other DNA sequences that encode this CDR3 too. The V and J genes are TRBV19 and TRBJ1-5, with TRBD1 matching over 11 bases. This CDR3 is 14 amino acids long. Germline CDR1 and CDR2: LNHDA and SQIVND (reference sequence). Unmatched junction bases numbered 5, after V lost 6 bases and J lost 7 bases. The CDR3 nucleotides are TGTGCCAGTAGGATCGGGACAGGGGGACAGCCCCAGCATTTT. The encoded protein is CASRIGTGGQPQHF.

V is TRBV11-2 and J is TRBJ1-1; TRBD1 might be the D (5 bases). The CDR3 consists of 14 residues. The V and J ends lost 3 bases and 3 bases respectively, with 11 bases between them. Germline V lookup: CDR1 SGHAT, CDR2 FQNNGV. CDR3 sequence: CASSFAGGDTEAFF. The DNA for the CDR3 is TGTGCCAGCAGCTTTGCCGGGGGTGACACTGAAGCTTTCTTT.

This clone was picked up one time. The chain couples TRBV6-6 to TRBJ1-2; 9 bases match TRBD1. The CDR3 extends over 14 amino acids. Germline loops: CDR1 MNHNY, CDR2 SVGAGI (reference sequence). Losses at the gene ends were 4 bases for V and 5 bases for J; bases not matched to a gene: 5. The chain's CDR3 is CASSSRDRVYGYTF. CDR3 coding DNA: TGTGCCAGCAGTTCCCGGGACAGGGTGTATGGCTACACCTTC.

The chain has TRBV10-2 and TRBJ1-2; 7 bases are shared with TRBD1. Germline CDR1 and CDR2: WSHSY and SAAADI. J lost 8 bases, V lost 6 bases, and 15 bases had no gene match. The CDR3 consists of 15 residues. The CDR3 nucleotides are TGCGCCAGCAGGTTAAAACAGGGGAATCGGACGGGCTACACCTTC. This encodes CASRLKQGNRTGYTF.

This clone was seen a few times. The same CDR3 also results from other DNA sequences found in this sample. This rearrangement joins TRBV10-3 to TRBJ1-2, with no clear D. V dropped 2 bases and J dropped 4 bases, with 5 bases sitting between them. The length of the CDR3 is 12 residues. CDR1 ENHRY and CDR2 SYGVKD come from the germline V gene. The CDR3 DNA reads TGTGCCATCAGTGAGCCCAGCTATGGCTACACCTTC. Protein sequence: CAISEPSYGYTF.

In DNA form, the CDR3 reads TGTGCCAGCAGTTCTCTAGCGGGGCGCAATGAGCAGTTCTTC. As protein: CASSSLAGRNEQFF. This chain links TRBV27 with TRBJ2-1; TRBD2 matches at 9 bases. This CDR3 has 14 amino acids. The trim removed 4 bases at V and 6 bases at J, leaving 4 bases unmatched. The germline V gene has CDR1 MNHEY and CDR2 SMNVEV (reference sequence).

J is TRBJ2-2 and V is TRBV7-2, with D tentatively TRBD2 (6 bases). Trimming left V 5 bases short and J 5 bases short, with 12 bases between. Germline V gives CDR1 SGHTA, CDR2 FQGNSA. This CDR3 contains 14 residues. The CDR3 nucleotides are TGTGCCAGCAGCAAATCTGGGGGGACCGGGGAGCTGTTTTTT. This encodes CASSKSGGTGELFF.

The rearrangement links TRBV6-5 to TRBJ1-5, with D unclear. The CDR3 runs 14 residues. CDR1 MNHEY and CDR2 SVGAGI come from the germline V gene. V lost 7 bases to trimming and J lost 7 bases, with 17 bases between them. CDR3 amino acids: CASNGPEGGQPQHF. In nucleotides, the CDR3 is TGTGCCAGCAACGGACCTGAGGGAGGGCAGCCCCAGCATTTT.

The chain combines TRBV3-1 (or the pseudogene TRBV3-2) with TRBJ1-2; TRBD1 agrees at 7 bases. From germline, CDR1 is LGHDT and CDR2 YNNKEL (reference sequence). The junction had 5 bases not matched to a gene; V was cut back by 2 bases and J by 8 bases. The CDR3 totals 13 residues. The CDR3 loop is CASSQRDSRGYTF. The CDR3 DNA reads TGTGCCAGCAGCCAAAGGGACAGTCGAGGCTACACCTTC.

V and J are TRBV11-2 and TRBJ1-2; possible D gene TRBD1, 5 bases. The CDR3 is 13 amino acids. Trimming removed 7 bases from V and 4 bases from J, with 13 bases in between. Germline lookup yields CDR1 SGHAT and CDR2 FQNNGV. The DNA of the CDR3 is TGTGCCAGCACCCCCGACAGTCGCTATGGCTACACCTTC. Protein sequence: CASTPDSRYGYTF.

The rearrangement uses TRBV5-6 and TRBJ2-1, with 7 bases fitting TRBD2. The V segment lost 0 bases and the J segment 0 bases; nucleotides outside the gene matches: 6. Germline CDR1 is SGHDT and CDR2 is YYEEEE. This CDR3 is 17 amino acids long. The CDR3 nucleotides read TGTGCCAGCAGCTTGGGCCCTAGCGGCAACTCCTACAATGAGCAGTTCTTC. Its translation is CASSLGPSGNSYNEQFF. The full variable domain, completed using reference TRBV5-6 and TRBJ2-1, is DAGVTQSPTHLIKTRGQQVTLRCSPKSGHDTVSWYQQALGQGPQFIFQYYEEEERQRGNFPDRFSGHQFPNYSSELNVNALLLGDSALYLCASSLGPSGNSYNEQFFGPGTRLTVL.

In this sample, this clone turned up a few times. V is TRBV6-1 and J is TRBJ2-7, with D perhaps matching TRBD1 (6 bases). In germline, CDR1 is MNHNS, CDR2 SASEGT. The CDR3 length is 16 residues. V was shortened by 2 bases and J by 2 bases, with 16 bases between the two germline ends. CDR3 region: CASSELFSDSTYEQYF. The CDR3 coding sequence is TGTGCCAGCAGTGAACTTTTTTCGGACAGCACCTACGAGCAGTACTTC.

This chain connects TRBV7-8 to TRBJ1-3, with D possibly TRBD1 on 5 matching bases. Trimming removed 4 bases at V and 1 base at J, with 8 bases between. The CDR3 extends over 14 amino acids. The germline V gene has CDR1 SGHVS and CDR2 FQNEAQ. The CDR3 nucleotides read TGTGCCAGCAGCTCTCAGGGATCTGGAAACACCATATATTTT. This codes for CASSSQGSGNTIYF.

The chain employs TRBV2 and TRBJ2-5; D possibly corresponds to TRBD2 (6 bases). In germline, CDR1 is SNHLY, CDR2 FYNNEI. Trimming left V 4 bases short and J 2 bases short, with 8 bases between. This CDR3 spans 13 amino acids. CDR3 in DNA: TGTGCCAGCAGTGGGGACTTGCAAGAGACCCAGTACTTC. This translates into CASSGDLQETQYF.

The rearrangement links TRBV5-1 to TRBJ2-1, with TRBD2 identical over 12 bases. This CDR3 comprises 15 residues. The germline gives CDR1 SGHRS, CDR2 YFSETQ. The J segment lost 10 bases and the V segment lost 4 bases, leaving 9 bases of the junction unmatched. The chain's CDR3 is CASSPLAGGRGEQFF. CDR3 nucleotides: TGCGCCAGCAGCCCACTAGCGGGAGGACGGGGCGAGCAGTTCTTC.

This clone was detected a few times. V usage is TRBV24-1 and J usage is TRBJ2-1; 7 bases agree with TRBD2. V dropped 1 base and J dropped 7; count of bases not matched to a gene: 9. Germline V gene lookup returns CDR1 KGHDR and CDR2 SFDVKD. This CDR3 has 16 amino acids. CDR3 protein: CATSDFAWGGPNEQFF. In DNA form, the CDR3 reads TGTGCCACCAGTGATTTTGCGTGGGGGGGTCCAAATGAGCAGTTCTTC.

The chain combines TRBV10-3 with TRBJ1-2; 12 bases fit TRBD1. CDR1 and CDR2 from the germline V gene are ENHRY and SYGVKD. This CDR3 has 16 amino acids. The junction had 11 bases not matched to a gene; V was cut back by 6 bases and J by 6 bases. CDR3 DNA sequence: TGTGCCATCAGGCTTTCCGGGACAGGGGGCGCGAATGGCTACACCTTC. Its protein product is CAIRLSGTGGANGYTF.

J is TRBJ2-1 and V is TRBV11-2, with 9 bases matching TRBD1. Germline V gives CDR1 SGHAT, CDR2 FQNNGV. After removal of 5 bases from V and 7 bases from J, the junction contained 9 bases not matched to a gene. The CDR3 totals 15 residues. The CDR3, as DNA: TGTGCCAGCAGCATGGACAGGGGAAGCAGAAATGAGCAGTTCTTC. Translation gives CASSMDRGSRNEQFF.

This clone was counted a few times. The chain employs TRBV5-4 and TRBJ1-3, with a tentative D call TRBD1 (6 bases). V was trimmed by 4 bases and J by 4 bases, leaving 9 bases between them. The CDR3 length is 13 residues. Germline CDR1 and CDR2: SGHNT and YYREEE (reference sequence). This CDR3 is CASSRDNGNTIYF. The CDR3 coding sequence is TGTGCCAGCAGCCGGGACAACGGAAACACCATATATTTT.

This chain connects TRBV28 to TRBJ1-2; weak D call: TRBD1 (5 bases). The CDR3 is 13 amino acids. V lost 5 bases and J lost 4, with 11 bases in between. Germline assignment: CDR1 MDHEN and CDR2 SYDVKM. CDR3 amino acids: CASSQTESYGYTF. The CDR3 region has the DNA TGTGCCAGCAGTCAGACAGAGAGCTATGGCTACACCTTC.

V usage is TRBV7-2 and J usage is TRBJ2-7, with no clear D. The CDR3 covers 15 residues. Germline CDR1 and CDR2: SGHTA and FQGNSA. Trimming shortened V by 5 bases and J by 3 bases, and 17 bases separated the two germline ends. DNA of the CDR3: TGTGCCAGCAGCCCAGCCGAGTCTGGGCACTACGAGCAGTACTTC. Its protein is CASSPAESGHYEQYF.

The rearrangement joins TRBV7-2 to TRBJ1-1, with D unresolved. Germline V gene sequence: CDR1 SGHTA, CDR2 FQGNSA. Deletions cut 2 bases from V and 1 base from J, with 8 bases between. The CDR3 spans 14 residues. The CDR3 bases are TGTGCCAGCAGCTTACAGTCAGGGAACACTGAAGCTTTCTTT. Amino acids: CASSLQSGNTEAFF.

The gene calls are TRBV29-1 and TRBJ1-2; 7 bases agree with TRBD1. The CDR3 extends over 14 amino acids. Germline V CDR1 and CDR2: SQVTM, ANQGSEA. The ends lost 1 base at V and 3 bases at J; junction bases unmatched: 5. CDR3 region: CSVEVGGSYYGYTF. The CDR3 DNA follows: TGCAGCGTTGAAGTAGGGGGCTCCTACTATGGCTACACCTTC.

The table lists this clone with a few counts. The chain has TRBV9 and TRBJ1-1, with D hard to call. The germline V gene encodes CDR1 SGDLS and CDR2 YYNGEE. Trimming shortened V by 4 bases and J by 8 bases, and 18 bases separated the two germline ends. CDR3 length: 14 amino acids. The CDR3 loop reads CASSPQSGDTEAFF. The CDR3 nucleotides are TGTGCCAGCAGCCCCCAAAGCGGGGATACAGAAGCTTTCTTT.

The rearrangement links TRBV18 to TRBJ1-1; the D is unclear. In germline, CDR1 is KGHSH, CDR2 LQKENI. The V end lost 5 bases, the J end lost 1 base, and 8 bases lay between the germline ends. CDR3 length: 13 residues. CDR3 coding DNA: TGTGCCAGCTCAACCTTACAGAACACTGAAGCTTTCTTT. This codes for CASSTLQNTEAFF.

This chain uses TRBV4-2 with TRBJ1-2; 8 nucleotides align to TRBD1. V shed 1 base and J 8 bases; nucleotides not matched to a gene: 12. Germline V gives CDR1 LGHNA, CDR2 YNFKEQ. The CDR3 is made up of 16 amino acids. The CDR3 region has the DNA TGTGCCAGCAGCCAAGTTTTCGCGGGACAGGCGCGCGGCTACACCTTC. This codes for CASSQVFAGQARGYTF.

This chain connects TRBV7-9 to TRBJ1-2; 9 nucleotides agree with TRBD1. The CDR3 totals 14 residues. In germline, CDR1 is SEHNR, CDR2 FQNEAQ (reference sequence). The trim removed 2 bases at V and 7 bases at J, leaving 5 bases unmatched. The CDR3 region is CASSLRDRAGGYTF. CDR3 nucleotide sequence: TGTGCCAGCAGCTTAAGGGACAGGGCGGGTGGCTACACCTTC.